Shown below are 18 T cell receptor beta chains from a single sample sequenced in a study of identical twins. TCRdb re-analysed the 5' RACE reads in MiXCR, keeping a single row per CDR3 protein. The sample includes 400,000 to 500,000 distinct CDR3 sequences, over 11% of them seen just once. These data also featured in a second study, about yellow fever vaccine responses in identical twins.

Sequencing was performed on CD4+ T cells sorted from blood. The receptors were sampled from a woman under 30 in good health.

Here the CDR3 DNA reads TGTGCCAGCAGCAACCGGGACAGGCGGGATGAAAAACTGTTTTTT. Its translation: CASSNRDRRDEKLFF. J is TRBJ1-4 and V is TRBV11-2; TRBD1 aligns across 8 bases. V lost 5 bases, J lost 6 bases, and 8 bases stayed unmatched. Germline V gene data show CDR1 as SGHAT and CDR2 as FQNNGV. The CDR3 is 15 residues long.

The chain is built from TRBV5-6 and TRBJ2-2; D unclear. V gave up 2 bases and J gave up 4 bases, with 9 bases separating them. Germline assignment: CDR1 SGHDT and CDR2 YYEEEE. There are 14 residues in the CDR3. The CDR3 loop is CASSFRATTGELFF. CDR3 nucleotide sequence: TGTGCCAGCAGCTTCCGCGCCACCACCGGGGAGCTGTTTTTT. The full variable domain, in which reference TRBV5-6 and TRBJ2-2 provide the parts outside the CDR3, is DAGVTQSPTHLIKTRGQQVTLRCSPKSGHDTVSWYQQALGQGPQFIFQYYEEEERQRGNFPDRFSGHQFPNYSSELNVNALLLGDSALYLCASSFRATTGELFFGEGSRLTVL.

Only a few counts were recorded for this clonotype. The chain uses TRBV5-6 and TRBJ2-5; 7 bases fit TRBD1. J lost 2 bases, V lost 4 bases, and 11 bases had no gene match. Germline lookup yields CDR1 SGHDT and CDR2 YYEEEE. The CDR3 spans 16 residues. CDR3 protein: CASSLLGLGQQETQYF. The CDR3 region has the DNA TGTGCCAGCAGCCTATTGGGGTTGGGACAGCAAGAGACCCAGTACTTC.

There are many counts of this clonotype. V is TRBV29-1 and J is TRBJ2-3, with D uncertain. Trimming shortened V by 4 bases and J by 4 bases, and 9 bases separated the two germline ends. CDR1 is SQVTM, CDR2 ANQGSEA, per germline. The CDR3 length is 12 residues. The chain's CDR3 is CSVGSRADTQYF. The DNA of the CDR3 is TGCAGCGTTGGTAGTAGAGCAGATACGCAGTATTTT.

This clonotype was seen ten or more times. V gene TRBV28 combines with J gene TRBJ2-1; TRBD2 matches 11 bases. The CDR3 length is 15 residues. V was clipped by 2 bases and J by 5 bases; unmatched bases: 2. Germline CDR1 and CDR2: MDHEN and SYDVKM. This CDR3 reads CASSLGGLADNEQFF. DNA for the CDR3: TGTGCCAGCAGTTTAGGGGGACTAGCGGACAATGAGCAGTTCTTC.

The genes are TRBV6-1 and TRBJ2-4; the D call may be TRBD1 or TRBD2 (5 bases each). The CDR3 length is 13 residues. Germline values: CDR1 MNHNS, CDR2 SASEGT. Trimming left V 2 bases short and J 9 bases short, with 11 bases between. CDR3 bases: TGTGCCAGCAGTGAACAAGCTGGGGGCATTCAGTACTTC. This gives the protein CASSEQAGGIQYF.

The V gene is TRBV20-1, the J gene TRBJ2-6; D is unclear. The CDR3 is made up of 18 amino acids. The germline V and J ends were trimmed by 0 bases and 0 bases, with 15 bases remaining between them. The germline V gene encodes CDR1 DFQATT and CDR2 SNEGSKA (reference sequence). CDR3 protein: CSARDANGPASGANVLTF. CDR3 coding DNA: TGCAGTGCTAGAGACGCGAATGGGCCAGCCTCTGGGGCCAACGTCCTGACTTTC.

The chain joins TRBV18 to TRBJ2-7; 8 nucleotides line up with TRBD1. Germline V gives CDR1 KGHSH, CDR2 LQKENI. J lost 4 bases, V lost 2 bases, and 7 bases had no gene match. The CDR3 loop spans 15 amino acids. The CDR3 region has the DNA TGTGCCAGCTCACCAGGGCAGGGGGCCACGTACGAGCAGTACTTC. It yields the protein CASSPGQGATYEQYF.

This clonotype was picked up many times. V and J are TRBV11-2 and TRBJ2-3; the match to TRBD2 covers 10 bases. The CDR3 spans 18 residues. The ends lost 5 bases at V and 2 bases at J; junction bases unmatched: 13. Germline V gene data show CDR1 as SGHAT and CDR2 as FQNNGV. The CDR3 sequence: CASSLGGLAGGVTDTQYF. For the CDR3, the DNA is TGTGCCAGCAGCCTCGGAGGGTTAGCGGGAGGAGTCACAGATACGCAGTATTTT.

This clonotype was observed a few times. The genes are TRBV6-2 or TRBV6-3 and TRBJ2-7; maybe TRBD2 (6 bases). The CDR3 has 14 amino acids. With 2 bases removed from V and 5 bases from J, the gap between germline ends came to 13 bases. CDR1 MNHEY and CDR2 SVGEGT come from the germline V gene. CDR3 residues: CASSYGSQRDEQYF. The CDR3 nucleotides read TGTGCCAGCAGTTACGGCTCCCAGCGGGACGAGCAGTACTTC.

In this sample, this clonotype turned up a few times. The CDR3 region has the DNA TGTGCCAGCAGTTCCCCAACTCGGGGCAATACCTACGAGCAGTACTTC. Protein: CASSSPTRGNTYEQYF. This chain connects TRBV6-5 to TRBJ2-7, with D perhaps matching TRBD1 or TRBD2 (5 bases each). With 4 bases removed from V and 2 bases from J, the gap between germline ends came to 18 bases. CDR1 is MNHEY and CDR2 is SVGAGI in the germline V gene. The CDR3 runs 16 residues.

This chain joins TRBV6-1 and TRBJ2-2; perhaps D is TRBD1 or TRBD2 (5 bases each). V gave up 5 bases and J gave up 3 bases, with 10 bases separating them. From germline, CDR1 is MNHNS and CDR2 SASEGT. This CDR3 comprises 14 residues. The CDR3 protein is CASSKRGDTGELFF. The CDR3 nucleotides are TGTGCCAGCAGTAAGCGAGGGGACACCGGGGAGCTGTTTTTT.

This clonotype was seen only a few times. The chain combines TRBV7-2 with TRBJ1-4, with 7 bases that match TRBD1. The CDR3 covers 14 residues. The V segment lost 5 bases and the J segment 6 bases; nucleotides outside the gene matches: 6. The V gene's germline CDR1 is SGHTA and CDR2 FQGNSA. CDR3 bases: TGTGCCAGCAGCACGACAGGGCGGGATGAAAAACTGTTTTTT. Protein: CASSTTGRDEKLFF.

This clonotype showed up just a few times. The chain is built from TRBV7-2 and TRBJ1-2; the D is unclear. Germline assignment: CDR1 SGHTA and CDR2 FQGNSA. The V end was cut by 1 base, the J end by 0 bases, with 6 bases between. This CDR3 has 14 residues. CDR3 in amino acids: CASSLDISNYGYTF. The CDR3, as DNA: TGTGCCAGCAGCTTAGACATCTCTAACTATGGCTACACCTTC.

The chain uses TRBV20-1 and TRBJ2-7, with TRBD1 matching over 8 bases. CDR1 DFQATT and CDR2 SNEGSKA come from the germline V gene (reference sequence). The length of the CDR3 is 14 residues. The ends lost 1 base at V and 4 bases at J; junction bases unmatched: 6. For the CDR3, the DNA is TGCAGTGCTAGAGGGCCAGGGGGCAGATACGAGCAGTACTTC. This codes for CSARGPGGRYEQYF.

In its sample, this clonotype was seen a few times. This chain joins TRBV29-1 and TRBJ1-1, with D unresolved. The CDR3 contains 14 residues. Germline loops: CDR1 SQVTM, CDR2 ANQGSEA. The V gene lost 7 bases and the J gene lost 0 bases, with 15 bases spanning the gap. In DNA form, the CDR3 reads TGCAGCGCCTCCCGGACCCAGATGAACACTGAAGCTTTCTTT. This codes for CSASRTQMNTEAFF.

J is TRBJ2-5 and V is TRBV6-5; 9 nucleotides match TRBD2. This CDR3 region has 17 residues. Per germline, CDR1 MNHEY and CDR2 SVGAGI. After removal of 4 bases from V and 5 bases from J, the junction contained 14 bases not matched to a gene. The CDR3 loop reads CASSSPGPSGVSETQYF. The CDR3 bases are TGTGCCAGCAGTTCCCCCGGCCCTAGCGGGGTTTCCGAGACCCAGTACTTC.

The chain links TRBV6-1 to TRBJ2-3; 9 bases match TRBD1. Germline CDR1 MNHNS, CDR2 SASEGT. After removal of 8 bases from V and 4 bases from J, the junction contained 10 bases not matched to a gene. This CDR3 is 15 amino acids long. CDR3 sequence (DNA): TGTGCCAGCGGGCAGTGGGGACAGGGATCAGATACGCAGTATTTT. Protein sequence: CASGQWGQGSDTQYF.